This T cell receptor (beta chain) was recorded in a study of post-analysis software for immune sequencing data. Unique molecular identifiers were built into the TCR beta cDNA libraries. Via MiXCR, TCRdb re-called the PCR reads, giving one row per CDR3 protein. The profile shows hundreds of thousands of distinct CDR3 sequences, less than 35% of them singletons. Study-wide points: Relative to controls, patients had a handful of TRBV segments at higher frequency, with TRBV5-6, TRBV5-1 and TRBV20-1 among these. For normalized Chao1 diversity, multiple sclerosis patients scored significantly lower than controls did.

Concerning this clonotype itself: Its antigen is not identified.

Trimming removed 0 bases at V and 2 bases at J, with 9 bases between. The CDR3 consists of 14 residues. From germline, CDR1 is SQVTM and CDR2 ANQGSEA. The source is a girl between 5 and 17 years old with multiple sclerosis. J is TRBJ2-3 and V is TRBV29-1; D uncertain. Sequences were obtained from blood. In DNA form, the CDR3 reads TGCAGCGTTGAAGATGCAGTACCCACAGATACGCAGTATTTT. This gives the protein CSVEDAVPTDTQYF.